Presented here are 5 T cell receptor beta chains from one specimen sequenced in a study of CD8 T cells in Susac syndrome. Reverse transcription of about 0.5 to 1 ug RNA used random hexamers. TCRdb ran MiXCR on the immunoSEQ multiplex PCR reads and lists one entry per CDR3 protein. The sample lists 160,000 or so distinct CDR3 sequences, roughly 94% occurring once. Sequenced: CD4+ T cells from PBMCs. Receptors were obtained from a human donor with Susac syndrome.

The V gene is TRBV11-2, the J gene TRBJ2-5, with D hard to call. The CDR3 contains 13 residues. Germline loops: CDR1 SGHAT, CDR2 FQNNGV. V lost 7 bases and J 1 base, leaving 10 bases between the germline ends. CDR3 residues: CASTSNVQETQYF. DNA of the CDR3: TGTGCCAGCACCTCTAACGTCCAAGAGACCCAGTACTTC.

This rearrangement joins TRBV7-9 to TRBJ2-2, with a tentative D call TRBD1 (6 bases). Trimming cost V 5 bases and J 3 bases, with 13 bases left between them. This CDR3 contains 15 residues. The germline V gene has CDR1 SEHNR and CDR2 FQNEAQ (reference sequence). CDR3 coding DNA: TGTGCCAGCAGCCCCTTACAGGGTCACACCGGGGAGCTGTTTTTT. Protein sequence: CASSPLQGHTGELFF. Full variable domain (outside the CDR3, taken from reference TRBV7-9 and TRBJ2-2): DTGVSQNPRHKITKRGQNVTFRCDPISEHNRLYWYRQTLGQGPEFLTYFQNEAQLEKSRLLSDRFSAERPKGSFSTLEIQRTEQGDSAMYLCASSPLQGHTGELFFGEGSRLTVL.

The genes are TRBV12-3 or TRBV12-4 and TRBJ1-4, with TRBD1 identical over 8 bases. The CDR3 is made up of 14 amino acids. The junction had 6 bases not matched to a gene; V was cut back by 7 bases and J by 5 bases. The CDR3 DNA follows: TGTGCCAGCAACCTCAGGGGGCTAAATGAAAAACTGTTTTTT. Residues: CASNLRGLNEKLFF.

The J gene is TRBJ1-5, the V gene TRBV7-8; 7 bases agree with TRBD1. The CDR3 sequence is 15 residues long. Per the germline V gene, CDR1 is SGHVS and CDR2 is FQNEAQ. J lost 1 base, V lost 4 bases, and 4 bases had no gene match. The CDR3 loop reads CASSSDRKSNQPQHF. The CDR3, as DNA: TGTGCCAGCAGCTCGGACAGGAAGAGCAATCAGCCCCAGCATTTT.

This rearrangement joins TRBV9 to TRBJ1-6; the D is unclear. CDR3 length: 16 amino acids. Trimming removed 0 bases at V and 0 bases at J, with 7 bases between. Germline CDR1 reads SGDLS; CDR2 reads YYNGEE. The CDR3 protein is CASSVGRNSYNSPLHF. The DNA of the CDR3 is TGTGCCAGCAGCGTAGGAAGAAACTCCTATAATTCACCCCTCCACTTT.